This TCR beta chain was captured by sequencing in a study of cytomegalovirus exposure and HLA in healthy donors. Study as a whole: Falling in the Caucasian-associated ancestry cluster were 80% to 90% of approximately 400 genotyped donors.

Study findings and constraints: A missense variant in DCLRE1C was later tied to TCR beta V- and J-gene trimming. Most CMV-associated TCR beta chains were later found to appear HLA-restricted.

Of note for this clone: Its target is unknown.

Primers: 60 Vbeta forward and 13 Jbeta reverse. Libraries were prepared by immunoSEQ multiplex PCR; TCRdb keeps only in-frame clonotypes and omits some of them. Of about 59,000 clones detected, 80% appear once; the ten largest clones hold under 5%. This CDR3 has 14 residues. Per the germline V gene, CDR1 is MDHEN and CDR2 is SYDVKM. J lost 5 bases, V lost 4 bases, and 6 bases had no gene match. Sample: PBMCs. The clonotype originates from a woman between 40 and 55 years old in good health and CMV-seronegative. The rearrangement links TRBV28 to TRBJ2-7; TRBD1 agrees at 9 bases. The CDR3 coding sequence is TGTGCCAGCAGTTCGGGACAGGGAGTCCACGAGCAGTACTTC. Protein: CASSSGQGVHEQYF.